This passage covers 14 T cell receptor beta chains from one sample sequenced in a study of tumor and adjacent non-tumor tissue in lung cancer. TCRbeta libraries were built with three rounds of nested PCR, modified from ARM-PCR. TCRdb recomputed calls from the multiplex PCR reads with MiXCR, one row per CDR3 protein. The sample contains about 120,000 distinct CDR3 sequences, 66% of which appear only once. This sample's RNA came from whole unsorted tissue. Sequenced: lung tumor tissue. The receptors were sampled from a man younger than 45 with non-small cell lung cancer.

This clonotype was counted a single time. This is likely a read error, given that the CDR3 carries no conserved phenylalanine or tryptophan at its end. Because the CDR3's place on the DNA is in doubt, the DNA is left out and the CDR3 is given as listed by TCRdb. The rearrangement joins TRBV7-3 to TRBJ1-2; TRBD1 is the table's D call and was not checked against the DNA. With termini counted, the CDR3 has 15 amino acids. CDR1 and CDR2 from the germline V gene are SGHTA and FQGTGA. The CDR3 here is CASSLTGGVLDGYTL.

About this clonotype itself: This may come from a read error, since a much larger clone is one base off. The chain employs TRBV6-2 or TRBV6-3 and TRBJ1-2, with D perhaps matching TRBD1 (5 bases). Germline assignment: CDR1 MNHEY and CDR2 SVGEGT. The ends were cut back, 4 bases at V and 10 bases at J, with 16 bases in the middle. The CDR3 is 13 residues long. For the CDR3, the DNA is TGTGCCAGCAGTTCCGGGACCGCGGTCGACTACACCTTC. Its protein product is CASSSGTAVDYTF.

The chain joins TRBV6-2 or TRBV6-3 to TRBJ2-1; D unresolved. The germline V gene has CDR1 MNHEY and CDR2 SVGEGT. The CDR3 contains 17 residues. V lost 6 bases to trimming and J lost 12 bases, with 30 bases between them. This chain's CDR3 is CASSRLGKTLTYNGQFF. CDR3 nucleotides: TGTGCCAGCAGCCGACTTGGCAAGACCCTTACTTACAACGGGCAGTTCTTC.

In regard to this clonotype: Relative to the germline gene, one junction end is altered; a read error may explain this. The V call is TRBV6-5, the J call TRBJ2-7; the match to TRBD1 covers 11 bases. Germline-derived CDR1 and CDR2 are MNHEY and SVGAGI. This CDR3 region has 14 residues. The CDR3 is CASSGTGGSYELYF. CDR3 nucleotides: TGTGCCAGCAGTGGGACAGGGGGTTCGTACGAGCTGTACTTC.

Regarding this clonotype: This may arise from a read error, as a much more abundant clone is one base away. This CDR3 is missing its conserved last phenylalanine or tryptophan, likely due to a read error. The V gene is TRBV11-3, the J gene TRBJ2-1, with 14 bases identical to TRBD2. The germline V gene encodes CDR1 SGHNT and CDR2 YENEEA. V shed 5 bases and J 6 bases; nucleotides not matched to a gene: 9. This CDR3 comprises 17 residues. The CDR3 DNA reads TGTGCCAGCAGCCCAGGACTAGCGGGGGGCCGCCTCAATGAGCAGTTCTTA. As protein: CASSPGLAGGRLNEQFL.

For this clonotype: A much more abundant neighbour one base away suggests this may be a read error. The CDR3 loop reads CSARGKRRGQETQYF. CDR3 DNA: TGCAGTGCCAGGGGGAAGCGGAGGGGACAAGAGACCCAGTACTTC. This chain joins TRBV20-1 and TRBJ2-5, with D perhaps matching TRBD1 (7 bases). Trimming stripped 6 bases from V and 2 bases from J, with 19 bases between. The CDR3 has 15 amino acids. Germline values: CDR1 DFQATT, CDR2 SNEGSKA (reference sequence).

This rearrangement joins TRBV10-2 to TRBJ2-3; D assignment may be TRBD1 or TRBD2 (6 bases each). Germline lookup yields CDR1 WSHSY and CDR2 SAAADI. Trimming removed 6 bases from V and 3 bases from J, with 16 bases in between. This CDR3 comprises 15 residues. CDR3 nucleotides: TGCGCCAGCAGCAACAACAGGAGGGGGACAGATACGCAGTATTTT. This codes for CASSNNRRGTDTQYF.

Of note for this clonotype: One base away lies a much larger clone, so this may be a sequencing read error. For the CDR3, the DNA is TGCAGTGCTAGCACAGCCAAAAACATTCAGAACTTC. Its translation: CSASTAKNIQNF. The V gene is TRBV20-1, the J gene TRBJ2-4; D ambiguous. CDR1 DFQATT and CDR2 SNEGSKA come from the germline V gene (reference sequence). The CDR3 is 12 residues long.

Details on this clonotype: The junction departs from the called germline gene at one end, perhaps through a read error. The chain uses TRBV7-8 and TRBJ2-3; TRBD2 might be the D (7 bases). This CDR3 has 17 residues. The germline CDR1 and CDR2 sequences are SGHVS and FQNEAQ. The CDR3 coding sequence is TGTGTCAGCAGCTTAGATAGGGGGGGGGTGCACCCAGATACGCAGTATTTT. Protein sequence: CVSSLDRGGVHPDTQYF.

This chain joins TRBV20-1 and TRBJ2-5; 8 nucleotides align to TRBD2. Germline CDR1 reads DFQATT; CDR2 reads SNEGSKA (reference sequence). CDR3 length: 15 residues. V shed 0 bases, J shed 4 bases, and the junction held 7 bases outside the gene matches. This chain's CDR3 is CSARDFGLAGETQYF. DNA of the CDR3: TGCAGTGCTAGAGATTTTGGACTAGCTGGAGAGACCCAGTACTTC.

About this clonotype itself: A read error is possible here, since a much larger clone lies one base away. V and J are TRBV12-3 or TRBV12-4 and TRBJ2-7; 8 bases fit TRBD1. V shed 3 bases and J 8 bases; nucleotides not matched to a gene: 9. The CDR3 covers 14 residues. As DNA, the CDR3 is TGTGCCAGCAGTTTCGGGTCAGGGGGCCGCAAGCAGTACTTC. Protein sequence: CASSFGSGGRKQYF.

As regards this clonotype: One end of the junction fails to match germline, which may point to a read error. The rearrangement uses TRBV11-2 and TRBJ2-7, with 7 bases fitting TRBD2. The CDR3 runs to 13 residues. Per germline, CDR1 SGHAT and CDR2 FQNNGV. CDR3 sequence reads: CAGSLGLGGEQYF. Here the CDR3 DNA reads TGCGCCGGCAGCTTAGGGCTGGGGGGGGAACAGTACTTC.

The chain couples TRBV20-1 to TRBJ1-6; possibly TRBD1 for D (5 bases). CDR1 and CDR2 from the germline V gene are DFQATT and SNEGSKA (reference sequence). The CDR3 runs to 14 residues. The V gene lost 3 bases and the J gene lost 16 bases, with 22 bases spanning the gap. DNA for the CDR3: TGCAGTGCTAGCTACGCAGGGAGTCAATCACATCTCCACTTT. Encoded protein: CSASYAGSQSHLHF.

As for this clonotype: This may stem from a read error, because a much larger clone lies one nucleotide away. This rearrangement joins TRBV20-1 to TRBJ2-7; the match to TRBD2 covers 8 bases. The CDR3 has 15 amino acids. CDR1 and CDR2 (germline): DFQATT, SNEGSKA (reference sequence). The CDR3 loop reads CNARGSAGVSYEQYF. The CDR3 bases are TGCAATGCTAGAGGTTCAGCGGGGGTCTCCTACGAGCAGTACTTC.